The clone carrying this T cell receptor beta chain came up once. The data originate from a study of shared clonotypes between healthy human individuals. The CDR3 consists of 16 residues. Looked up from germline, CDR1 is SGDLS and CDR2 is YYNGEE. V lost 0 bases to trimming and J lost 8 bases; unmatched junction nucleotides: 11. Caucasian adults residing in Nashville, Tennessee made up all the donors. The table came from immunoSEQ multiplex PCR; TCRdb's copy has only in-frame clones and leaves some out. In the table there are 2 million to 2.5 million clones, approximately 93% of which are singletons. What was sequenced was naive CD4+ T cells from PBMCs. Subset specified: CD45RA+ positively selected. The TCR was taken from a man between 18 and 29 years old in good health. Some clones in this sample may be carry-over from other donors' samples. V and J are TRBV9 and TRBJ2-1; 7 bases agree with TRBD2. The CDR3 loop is CASSVVPAGLGDEQFF. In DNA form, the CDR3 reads TGTGCCAGCAGCGTAGTCCCAGCGGGACTGGGGGATGAGCAGTTCTTC.